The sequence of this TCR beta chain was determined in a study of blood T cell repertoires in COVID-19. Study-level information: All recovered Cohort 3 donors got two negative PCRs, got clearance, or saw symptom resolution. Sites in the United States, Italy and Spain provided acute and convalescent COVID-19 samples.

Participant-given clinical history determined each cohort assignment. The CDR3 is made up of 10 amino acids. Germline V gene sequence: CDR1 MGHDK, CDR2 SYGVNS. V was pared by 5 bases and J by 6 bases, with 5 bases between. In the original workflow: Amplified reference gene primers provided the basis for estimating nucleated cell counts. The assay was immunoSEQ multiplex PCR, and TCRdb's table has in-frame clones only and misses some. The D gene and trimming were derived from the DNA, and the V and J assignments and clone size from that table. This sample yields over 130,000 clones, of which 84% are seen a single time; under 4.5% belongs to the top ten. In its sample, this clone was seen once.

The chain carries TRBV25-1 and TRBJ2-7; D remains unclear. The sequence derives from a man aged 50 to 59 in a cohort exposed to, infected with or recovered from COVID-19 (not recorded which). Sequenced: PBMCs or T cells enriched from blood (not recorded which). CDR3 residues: CASSSGEQYF. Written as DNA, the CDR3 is TGTGCCAGCAGTTCGGGCGAGCAGTACTTC.